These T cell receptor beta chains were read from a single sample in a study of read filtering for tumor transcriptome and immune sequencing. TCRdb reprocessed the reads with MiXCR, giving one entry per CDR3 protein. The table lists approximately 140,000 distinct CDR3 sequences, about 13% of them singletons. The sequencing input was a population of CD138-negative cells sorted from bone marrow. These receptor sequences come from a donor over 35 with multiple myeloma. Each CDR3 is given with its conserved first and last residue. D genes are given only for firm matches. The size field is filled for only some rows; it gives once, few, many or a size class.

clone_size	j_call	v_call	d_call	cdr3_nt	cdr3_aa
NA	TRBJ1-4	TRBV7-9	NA	TGTGCCAGCAGCTCGAACCAGGGAAAAGTGGGAAAGCTGTTTTTT	CASSSNQGKVGKLFF
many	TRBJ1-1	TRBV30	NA	TGTGCCTGGGGGGGAGGACGAGGACCCTCTGAAGCTTTCTTT	CAWGGGRGPSEAFF
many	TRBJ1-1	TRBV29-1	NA	TGCAGCGTTGTAAAGGGGGACACTGAAGCTTTCTTT	CSVVKGDTEAFF
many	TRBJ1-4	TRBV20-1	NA	TGCAGTGCTTCGACGGTCGAAGACCTCAGAGGTGAAAAACTGTTTTTT	CSASTVEDLRGEKLFF
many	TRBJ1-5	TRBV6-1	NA	TGTGCCAGCAGTGAAGCGTCACAACAGCCCCAGCATTTT	CASSEASQQPQHF
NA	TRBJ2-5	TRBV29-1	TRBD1	TGCAGCGTTGCGTTGTGGACAGGGTTCCAAGAGACCCAGTACTTC	CSVALWTGFQETQYF
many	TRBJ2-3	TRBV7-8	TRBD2	TGTGCCAGCAGCCCATCCATCGGACTAGCGGGAGGTCCAGATACGCAGTATTTT	CASSPSIGLAGGPDTQYF
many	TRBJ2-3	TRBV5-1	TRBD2	TGCGCCAGCAGCTCCTCTAGCGGGAGCTCCACAGATACGCAGTATTTT	CASSSSSGSSTDTQYF
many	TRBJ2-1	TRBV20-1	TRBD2	TGCAGTGCTAGTCGCGGGAGTACCTACAATGAGCAGTTCTTC	CSASRGSTYNEQFF
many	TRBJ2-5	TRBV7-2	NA	TGTGCCAGCAGCTGGGACCGGGGGGAGACCCAGTACTTC	CASSWDRGETQYF
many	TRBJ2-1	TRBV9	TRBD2	TGTGCCAGCAGCTTTAGCGGGGGGGAGGGGAATGAGCAGTTCTTC	CASSFSGGEGNEQFF
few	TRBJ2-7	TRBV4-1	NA	TGCGCCAGCAGCCAGCGTACGGGGGACAGCTCCTACGAGCAGTACTTC	CASSQRTGDSSYEQYF
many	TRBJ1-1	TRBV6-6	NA	TGTGCCAGCAGTTGGGACGGAGGGGCTGAAGCTTTCTTT	CASSWDGGAEAFF
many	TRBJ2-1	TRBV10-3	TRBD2	TGTGCCATCAGTGAGTCCGCGGGAGAGGTCAACAATGAGCAGTTCTTC	CAISESAGEVNNEQFF
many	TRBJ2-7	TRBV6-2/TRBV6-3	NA	TGTGCCAGCAGCAGACCCGGCTACGAGCAGTACTTC	CASSRPGYEQYF
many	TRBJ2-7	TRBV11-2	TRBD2	TGTGCCAGCAGCACAAGAGCGGGAGCTCTGGAAGAGCAGTACTTC	CASSTRAGALEEQYF
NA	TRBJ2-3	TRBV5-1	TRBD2	TGCACCAGTTGCTCTGGGACTAGCGGGAGCACGGATACGCAGTATTTT	CTSCSGTSGSTDTQYF